This record covers a single TCR beta chain. This entry is derived from a study of T cell responses to AZD1222 COVID-19 vaccine. Profiling relied on immunoSEQ multiplex PCR, and the TCRdb table lists in-frame clones only, not all of them. The sample carries 90,000 to 100,000 clones, approximately 91% recorded once. CDR1 is ENHRY and CDR2 is SYGVKD in the germline V gene. V was trimmed by 6 bases and J by 10 bases, leaving 18 bases between them. The CDR3 is made up of 13 amino acids. V is TRBV10-3 and J is TRBJ1-1; no clear D. The sequencing here drew on peripheral blood, taken 28 days after the second AZD1222 dose. This receptor was identified in an adult who received the AZD1222 COVID-19 vaccine. CDR3 DNA: TGTGCCATCAGCGAACCTACCCTCGAAGGAGCTTTCTTT. It translates to CAISEPTLEGAFF.